This TCR beta chain was documented in a study of cytomegalovirus exposure and HLA in healthy donors. Study results and caveats: Prior analysis indicated that the majority of TCR beta V segments exhibited productivity approximately 87% or approximately 30% of the time. Under in vitro conditions, three CMV-associated chains were confirmed as specific for CMV antigens.

This CDR3 has 17 amino acids. V was pared by 6 bases and J by 1 base, with 14 bases of the junction left unmatched. The germline V gene has CDR1 SGHTA and CDR2 FQGNSA. All the people who gave samples were healthy bone marrow donors. The primer mix had 60 Vbeta and 13 Jbeta primers. Clones were sequenced by immunoSEQ multiplex PCR, and TCRdb holds only the in-frame ones, with some missing. The sample holds 150,000 to 200,000 clones, roughly four fifths seen once. Worth noting for this clone: What it binds is unknown.

The sequencing sample was made of PBMCs. The clonotype was recovered from a young woman in good health and CMV-seropositive. V gene TRBV7-2 combines with J gene TRBJ2-5; 7 bases map to TRBD2. CDR3 nucleotide sequence: TGTGCCAGCAGTCGTATGATAGCGGGTGCCGTCCAAGAGACCCAGTACTTC. As protein: CASSRMIAGAVQETQYF.